The rows below give T cell receptor beta chains drawn from one sample of a study of shared clonotypes between healthy human individuals. The method was immunoSEQ multiplex PCR; TCRdb's version includes in-frame clones alone and lacks a portion of them. Of around 2,100,000 clones detected, roughly 95% appear once; the ten largest clones hold around 1.2%. Specimen: naive CD8+ T cells sorted from blood. The receptors come from a young man in good health. Each CDR3 is given with its conserved first and last residue. D genes are given only for firm matches. Some rows have no size entry. The others give once, few or many, or a class for an expanded clone.

J	D	V	size	DNA	CDR3
TRBJ2-3	.	TRBV5-4	.	TGTGCCAGCAGCTCCGACAGCACAGATACGCAGTATTTT	CASSSDSTDTQYF
TRBJ2-1	TRBD2	TRBV5-1	.	TGCGCCAGCAGCTTGGGGACTAGCGGGAACAATGAGCAGTTCTTC	CASSLGTSGNNEQFF
TRBJ2-7	TRBD1	TRBV27	.	TGTGCCAGCAGTTCCCCGGGACAGGGATACTACGAGCAGTACTTC	CASSSPGQGYYEQYF
TRBJ2-1	.	TRBV4-1	.	TGCGCCAGCAGCCAAGATGGGCAGGGCGCAGTACATGAGCAGTTCTTC	CASSQDGQGAVHEQFF
TRBJ1-1	.	TRBV6-5	.	TGTGCCAGCAGTTACTCCGGGGAGAGTAACACTGAAGCTTTCTTT	CASSYSGESNTEAFF
TRBJ1-6	.	TRBV27	.	TGTGCCAGCAGTTCCCAACCAAGCTCCTATAATTCACCCCTCCACTTT	CASSSQPSSYNSPLHF
TRBJ2-7	TRBD1	TRBV28	.	TGTGCCAGCAGGAGGTCGGACAGGGCGACATACGAGCAGTACTTC	CASRRSDRATYEQYF
TRBJ2-7	TRBD2	TRBV27	.	TGTGCCAGCAGTGCCAGCGGGAGCTACGAGCAGTACTTC	CASSASGSYEQYF
TRBJ2-3	TRBD2	TRBV19	.	TGTGCCAGTAGTATCGGACTAGCGGGCGACGGCACAGATACGCAGTATTTT	CASSIGLAGDGTDTQYF
TRBJ2-3	.	TRBV7-3	.	TGTGCCAGCAGCTTAGAGCCCTTACACACAATCGGGGCAGATACGCAGTATTTT	CASSLEPLHTIGADTQYF
TRBJ2-3	TRBD2	TRBV5-8	once	TGTGCCAGCAGCGTAGCGGGAGGGAGCACAGATACGCAGTATTTT	CASSVAGGSTDTQYF
TRBJ2-7	.	TRBV5-4	.	TGTGCCAGCAGCTTCGGGGGCAGTACCTACGAGCAGTACTTC	CASSFGGSTYEQYF
TRBJ1-2	TRBD1	TRBV9	.	TGTGCCAGCAGCGTAGAGGGGACAGGGGGCGGAGGCTACACCTTC	CASSVEGTGGGGYTF
TRBJ2-2	.	TRBV11-2	.	TGTGCCAGCCGATTAGGGGCTAACACCGGGGAGCTGTTTTTT	CASRLGANTGELFF
TRBJ1-1	.	TRBV5-1	once	TGCGCCAGCAGCCCGGTACTTGGCACTGAAGCTTTCTTT	CASSPVLGTEAFF
TRBJ1-1	.	TRBV7-9	.	TGTGCCAGCAGCTTCCCCCTAGGGACAAAAGCTTTCTTT	CASSFPLGTKAFF
TRBJ1-1	.	TRBV27	.	TGTGCCAGCAGCCCCGGTAGGTCTTACACTGAAGCTTTCTTT	CASSPGRSYTEAFF
TRBJ2-7	.	TRBV7-7	.	TGTGCTAGCAGCCTCGGGGTTGGGCCCTCCCCGGGACAGCAGTACTTC	CASSLGVGPSPGQQYF
TRBJ2-3	TRBD2	TRBV2	.	TGTGCCAGCGCCTCCGGGACTAGCGGTCGCACAGATACGCAGTATTTT	CASASGTSGRTDTQYF
TRBJ2-7	.	TRBV19	.	TGTGCCAGTAGTATAGGGGGGATTGGTTACGAGCAGTACTTC	CASSIGGIGYEQYF
TRBJ1-1	.	TRBV7-9	.	TGTGCCAGCAGCCCTAACACGGGCAACACTGAAGCTTTCTTT	CASSPNTGNTEAFF
TRBJ2-3	.	TRBV11-2	.	TGTGCCAGCAGCTGGACCCCCCCAGATACGCAGTATTTT	CASSWTPPDTQYF
TRBJ1-5	TRBD1	TRBV27	.	TGTGCCAGCAGTGCGACAGGGACCTCCTATAGCAATCAGCCCCAGCATTTT	CASSATGTSYSNQPQHF
TRBJ1-1	TRBD1	TRBV4-1	.	TGCGCCAGCAGCCTCCGGACAGGGGATACTGAAGCTTTCTTT	CASSLRTGDTEAFF
TRBJ2-1	.	TRBV6-5	.	TGTGCCAGCAGTTACTCGGCCCCCTATGAGCAGTTCTTC	CASSYSAPYEQFF
TRBJ2-3	.	TRBV5-6	.	TGTGCCAGCAGCTTTAACTACCATGAGACCACAGATACGCAGTATTTT	CASSFNYHETTDTQYF
TRBJ2-2	.	TRBV6-6	.	TGTGCCAGCAGGGATCCACAGAAGGCCGGGGAGCTGTTTTTT	CASRDPQKAGELFF
TRBJ2-7	.	TRBV14	.	TGTGCCAGCAGCCAAGAGGCAGCCTACGAGCAGTACTTC	CASSQEAAYEQYF
TRBJ2-7	.	TRBV9	.	TGTGCCAGCAGCGTAGCGGGCAGTGAACGATACGAGCAGTACTTC	CASSVAGSERYEQYF
TRBJ1-2	.	TRBV4-1	few	TGCGCCAGCAGCCCTAAGATCGGCCCCGCTGGCTACACCTTC	CASSPKIGPAGYTF
TRBJ2-3	.	TRBV30	.	TGTGCCTTCGCGGCAAGCGGAGTCGCAGATACGCAGTATTTT	CAFAASGVADTQYF
TRBJ1-1	TRBD1	TRBV19	.	TGTGCCAGTAGTCTCGAGGGGGCATCTGAAGCTTTCTTT	CASSLEGASEAFF
TRBJ2-2	.	TRBV11-3	.	TGTGCCAGCAGCCCATCAGGGTGGGGGACCGGGGAGCTGTTTTTT	CASSPSGWGTGELFF
TRBJ2-7	TRBD1	TRBV28	.	TGTGCCAGCAGTGGAGACCGGGACAGGGGCTACGAGCAGTACTTC	CASSGDRDRGYEQYF
TRBJ1-2	TRBD1	TRBV13	.	TGTGCCAGCAGCACCGGGGACAGTCATCCGAATGGCTACACCTTC	CASSTGDSHPNGYTF
TRBJ2-1	TRBD2	TRBV6-5	.	TGTGCCAGCAGTTACTTCACTAGCGGGAGTTACAATGAGCAGTTCTTC	CASSYFTSGSYNEQFF
TRBJ2-1	TRBD2	TRBV27	.	TGTGCCAGCAGTATCCTTGGGGGGGTTGAGATGTTCCAGTTCTTC	CASSILGGVEMFQFF
TRBJ2-3	TRBD2	TRBV7-9	.	TGTGCCAGCAGCTTAGACTCGCGGGAGTTCACAGATACGCAGTATTTT	CASSLDSREFTDTQYF
TRBJ2-7	TRBD2	TRBV2	.	TGTGCCAGCAGTGATCCGGGACTAGCGGGAGGAATCTACGAGCAGTACTTC	CASSDPGLAGGIYEQYF
TRBJ2-3	.	TRBV18	.	TGTGCCAGCTCACTTCTCACAGGGAGCACAGATACGCAGTATTTT	CASSLLTGSTDTQYF